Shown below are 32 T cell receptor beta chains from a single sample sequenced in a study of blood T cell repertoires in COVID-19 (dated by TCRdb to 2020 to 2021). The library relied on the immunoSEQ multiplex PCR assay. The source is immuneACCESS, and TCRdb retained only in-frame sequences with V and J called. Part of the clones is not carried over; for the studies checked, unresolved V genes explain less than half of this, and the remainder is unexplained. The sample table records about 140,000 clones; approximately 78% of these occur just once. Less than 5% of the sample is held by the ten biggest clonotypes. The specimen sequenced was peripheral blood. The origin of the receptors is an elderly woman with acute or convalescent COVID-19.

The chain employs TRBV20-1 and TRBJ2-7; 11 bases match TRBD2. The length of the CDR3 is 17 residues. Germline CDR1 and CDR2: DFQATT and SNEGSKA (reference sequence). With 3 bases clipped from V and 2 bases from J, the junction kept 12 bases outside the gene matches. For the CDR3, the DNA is TGCAGTGCTAGTCGGACTAGCGGGCTTCTACCCACCTACGAGCAGTACTTC. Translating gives CSASRTSGLLPTYEQYF.

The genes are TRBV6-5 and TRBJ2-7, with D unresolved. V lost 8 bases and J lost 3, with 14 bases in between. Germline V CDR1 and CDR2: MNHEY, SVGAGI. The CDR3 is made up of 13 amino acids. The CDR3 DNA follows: TGTGCCAGCCAACCCCCGGGTGTCTACGAGCAGTACTTC. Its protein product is CASQPPGVYEQYF.

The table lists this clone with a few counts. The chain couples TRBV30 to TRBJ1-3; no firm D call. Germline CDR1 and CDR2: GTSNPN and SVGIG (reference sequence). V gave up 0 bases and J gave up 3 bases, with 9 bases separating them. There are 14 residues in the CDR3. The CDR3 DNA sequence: TGTGCCTGGAGTGTACTACCTGATGGAAACACCATATATTTT. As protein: CAWSVLPDGNTIYF.

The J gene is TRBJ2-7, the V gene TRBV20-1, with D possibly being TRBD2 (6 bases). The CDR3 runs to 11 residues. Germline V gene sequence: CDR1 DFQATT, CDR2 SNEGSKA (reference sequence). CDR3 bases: TGCAGCGGGAGACTCCAGAGGGAGCAGTACTTC. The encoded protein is CSGRLQREQYF.

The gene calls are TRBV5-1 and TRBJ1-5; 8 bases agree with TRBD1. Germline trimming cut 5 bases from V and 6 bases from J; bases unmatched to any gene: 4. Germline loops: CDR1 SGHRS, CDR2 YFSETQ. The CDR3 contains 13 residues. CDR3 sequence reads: CASSRTGPQPQHF. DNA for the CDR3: TGCGCCAGCAGTCGGACAGGGCCTCAGCCCCAGCATTTT.

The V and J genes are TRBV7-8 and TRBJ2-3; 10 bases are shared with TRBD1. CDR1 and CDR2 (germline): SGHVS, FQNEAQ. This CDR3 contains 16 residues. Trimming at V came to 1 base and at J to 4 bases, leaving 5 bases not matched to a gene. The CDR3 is CASSLVPGQGPDTQYF. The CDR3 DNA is TGTGCCAGCAGCTTAGTTCCGGGACAGGGGCCAGATACGCAGTATTTT.

The CDR3 is CASSYQNEKLFF. The CDR3, as DNA: TGTGCCAGCAGCTATCAGAATGAAAAACTGTTTTTT. This chain uses TRBV7-9 with TRBJ1-4; no firm D call. CDR3 length equals 12 residues. The germline V and J ends were trimmed by 4 bases and 5 bases, with 5 bases remaining between them. The germline V gene encodes CDR1 SEHNR and CDR2 FQNEAQ (reference sequence).

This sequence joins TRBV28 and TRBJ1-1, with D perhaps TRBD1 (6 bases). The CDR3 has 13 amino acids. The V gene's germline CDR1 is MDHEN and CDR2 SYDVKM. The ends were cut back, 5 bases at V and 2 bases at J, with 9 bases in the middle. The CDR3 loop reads CASSRQANTEAFF. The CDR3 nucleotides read TGTGCCAGCAGTCGACAGGCCAACACTGAAGCTTTCTTT.

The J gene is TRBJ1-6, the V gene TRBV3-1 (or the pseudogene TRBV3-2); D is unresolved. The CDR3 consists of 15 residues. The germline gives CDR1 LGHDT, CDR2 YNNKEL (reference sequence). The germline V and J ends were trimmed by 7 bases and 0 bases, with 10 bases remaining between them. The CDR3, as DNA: TGTGCCAGCACGCTCGAGGGCTCCTATAATTCACCCCTCCACTTT. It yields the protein CASTLEGSYNSPLHF.

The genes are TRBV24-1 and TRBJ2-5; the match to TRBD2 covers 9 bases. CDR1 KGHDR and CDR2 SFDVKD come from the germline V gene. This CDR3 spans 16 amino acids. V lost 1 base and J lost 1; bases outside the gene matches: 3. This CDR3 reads CATSDFGREGQETQYF. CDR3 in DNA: TGTGCCACCAGTGATTTCGGGCGGGAGGGCCAAGAGACCCAGTACTTC.

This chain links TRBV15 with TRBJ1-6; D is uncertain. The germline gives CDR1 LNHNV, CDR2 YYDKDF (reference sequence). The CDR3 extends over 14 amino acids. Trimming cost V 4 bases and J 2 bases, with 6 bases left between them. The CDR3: CATSIIPYNSPLHF. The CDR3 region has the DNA TGTGCCACCAGCATCATTCCCTATAATTCACCCCTCCACTTT.

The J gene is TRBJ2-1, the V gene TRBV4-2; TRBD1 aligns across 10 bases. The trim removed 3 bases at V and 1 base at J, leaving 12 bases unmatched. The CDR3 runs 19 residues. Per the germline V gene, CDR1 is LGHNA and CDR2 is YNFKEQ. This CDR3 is CASSHRIDRGRLSYNEQFF. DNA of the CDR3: TGTGCCAGCAGCCACCGGATCGACAGGGGGCGGTTGTCCTACAATGAGCAGTTCTTC.

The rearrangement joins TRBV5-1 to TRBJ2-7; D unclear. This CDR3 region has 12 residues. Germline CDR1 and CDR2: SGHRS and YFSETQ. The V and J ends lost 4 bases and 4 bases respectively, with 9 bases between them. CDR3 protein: CASSPGAYEQYF. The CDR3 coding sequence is TGCGCCAGCAGCCCGGGTGCATACGAGCAGTACTTC.

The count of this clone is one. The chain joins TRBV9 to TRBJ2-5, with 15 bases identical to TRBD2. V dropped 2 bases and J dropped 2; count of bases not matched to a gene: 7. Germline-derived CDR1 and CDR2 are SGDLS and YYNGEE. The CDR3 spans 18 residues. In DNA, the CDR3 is TGTGCCAGCAGCGTCGGACTAGCGGGGGGGCGGAGTCAAGAGACCCAGTACTTC. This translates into CASSVGLAGGRSQETQYF.

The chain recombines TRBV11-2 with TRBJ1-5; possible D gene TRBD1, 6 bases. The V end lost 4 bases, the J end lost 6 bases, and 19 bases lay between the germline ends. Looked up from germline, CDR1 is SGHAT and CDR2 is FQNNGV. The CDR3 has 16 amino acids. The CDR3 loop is CASSSHPRGAAQPQHF. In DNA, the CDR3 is TGTGCCAGCAGCTCGCACCCCCGGGGGGCGGCTCAGCCCCAGCATTTT.

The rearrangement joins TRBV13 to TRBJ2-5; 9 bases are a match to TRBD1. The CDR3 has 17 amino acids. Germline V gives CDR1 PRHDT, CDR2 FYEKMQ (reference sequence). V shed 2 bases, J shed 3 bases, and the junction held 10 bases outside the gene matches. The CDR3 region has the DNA TGTGCCAGCAGCTTAAGGACCTACAGGGGGCCGAAAGAGACCCAGTACTTC. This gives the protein CASSLRTYRGPKETQYF.

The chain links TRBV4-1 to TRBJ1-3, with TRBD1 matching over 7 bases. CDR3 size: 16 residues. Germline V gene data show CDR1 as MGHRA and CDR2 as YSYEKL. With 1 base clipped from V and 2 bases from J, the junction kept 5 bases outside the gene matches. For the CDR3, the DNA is TGCGCCAGCAGCCAAGCCTACGACAGGGCTGGAAACACCATATATTTT. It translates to CASSQAYDRAGNTIYF.

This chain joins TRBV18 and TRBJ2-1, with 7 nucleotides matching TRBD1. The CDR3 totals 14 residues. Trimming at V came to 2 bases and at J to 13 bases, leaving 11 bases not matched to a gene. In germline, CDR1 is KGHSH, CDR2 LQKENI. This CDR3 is CASSPKAGGPPQFF. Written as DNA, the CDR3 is TGTGCCAGCTCACCAAAGGCAGGGGGTCCCCCACAGTTCTTC.

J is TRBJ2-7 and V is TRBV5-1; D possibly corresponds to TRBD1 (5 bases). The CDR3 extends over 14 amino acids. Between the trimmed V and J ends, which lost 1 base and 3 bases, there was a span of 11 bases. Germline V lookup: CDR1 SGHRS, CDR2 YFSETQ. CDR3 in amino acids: CASSLMGQIYEQYF. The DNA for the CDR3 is TGCGCCAGCAGCTTGATGGGGCAAATCTACGAGCAGTACTTC.

In DNA form, the CDR3 reads TGTGCCAGCTCACCCCAGGGAAATGAGCAGTTCTTC. Its translation: CASSPQGNEQFF. The gene calls are TRBV18 and TRBJ2-1; D is possibly TRBD1 (5 bases). CDR1 KGHSH and CDR2 LQKENI come from the germline V gene. This CDR3 region has 12 residues. The V and J ends lost 3 bases and 7 bases respectively, with 7 bases between them.

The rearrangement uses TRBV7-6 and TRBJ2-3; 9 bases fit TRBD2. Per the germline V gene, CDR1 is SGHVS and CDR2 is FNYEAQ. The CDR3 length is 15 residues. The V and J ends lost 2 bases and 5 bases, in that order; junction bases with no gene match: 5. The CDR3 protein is CASSLLAGRLDTQYF. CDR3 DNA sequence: TGTGCCAGCAGCTTACTAGCGGGAAGGTTAGATACGCAGTATTTT. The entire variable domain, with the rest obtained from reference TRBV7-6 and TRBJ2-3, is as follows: GAGVSQSPRYKVTKRGQDVALRCDPISGHVSLYWYRQALGQGPEFLTYFNYEAQQDKSGLPNDRFSAERPEGSISTLTIQRTEQRDSAMYRCASSLLAGRLDTQYFGPGTRLTVL.

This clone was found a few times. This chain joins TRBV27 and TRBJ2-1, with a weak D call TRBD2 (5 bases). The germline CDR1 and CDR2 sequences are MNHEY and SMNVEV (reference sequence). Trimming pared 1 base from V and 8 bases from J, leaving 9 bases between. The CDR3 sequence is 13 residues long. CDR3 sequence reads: CASSLYRGYEQFF. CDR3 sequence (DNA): TGTGCCAGCAGTTTATACCGGGGATATGAGCAGTTCTTC.

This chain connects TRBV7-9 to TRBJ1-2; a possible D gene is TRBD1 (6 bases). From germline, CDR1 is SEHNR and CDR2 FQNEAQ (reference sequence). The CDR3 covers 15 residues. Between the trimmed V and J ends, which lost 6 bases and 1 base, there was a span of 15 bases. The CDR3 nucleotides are TGTGCCAGCAGTCAAGCCGGGGGGCTTAACTATGGCTACACCTTC. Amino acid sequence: CASSQAGGLNYGYTF.

CDR3 coding DNA: TGTGCCAGCAGTTTACCCGACACCGGGGAGCTGTTTTTT. Protein: CASSLPDTGELFF. The rearrangement joins TRBV28 to TRBJ2-2, with D unclear. V dropped 2 bases and J dropped 3 bases, with 4 bases sitting between them. There are 13 residues in the CDR3. Germline CDR1 MDHEN, CDR2 SYDVKM.

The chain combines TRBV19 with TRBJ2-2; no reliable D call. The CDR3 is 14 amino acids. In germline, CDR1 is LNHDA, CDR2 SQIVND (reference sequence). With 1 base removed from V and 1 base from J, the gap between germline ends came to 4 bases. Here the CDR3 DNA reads TGTGCCAGTAGTATAGCGGGGAACACCGGGGAGCTGTTTTTT. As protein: CASSIAGNTGELFF.

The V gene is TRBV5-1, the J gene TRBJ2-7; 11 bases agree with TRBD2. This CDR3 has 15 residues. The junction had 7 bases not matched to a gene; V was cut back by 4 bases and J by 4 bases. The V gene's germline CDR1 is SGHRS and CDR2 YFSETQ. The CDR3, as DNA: TGCGCCAGCAGCCCCCGACTAGCGGGAAGTTACGAGCAGTACTTC. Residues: CASSPRLAGSYEQYF.

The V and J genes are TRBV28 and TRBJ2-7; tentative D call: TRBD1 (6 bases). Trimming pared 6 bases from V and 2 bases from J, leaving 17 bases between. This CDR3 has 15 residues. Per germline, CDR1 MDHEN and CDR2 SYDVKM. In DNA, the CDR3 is TGTGCCAGCAGCGTCGTACAGGGCGTTGCCTACGAGCAGTACTTC. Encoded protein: CASSVVQGVAYEQYF.

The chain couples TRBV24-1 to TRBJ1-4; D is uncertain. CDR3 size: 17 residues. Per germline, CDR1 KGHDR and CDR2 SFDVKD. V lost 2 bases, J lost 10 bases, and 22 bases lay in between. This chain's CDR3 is CATSDSEPTSIGGKLFF. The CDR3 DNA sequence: TGTGCCACCAGTGATTCTGAGCCTACTTCAATTGGAGGAAAACTGTTTTTT.

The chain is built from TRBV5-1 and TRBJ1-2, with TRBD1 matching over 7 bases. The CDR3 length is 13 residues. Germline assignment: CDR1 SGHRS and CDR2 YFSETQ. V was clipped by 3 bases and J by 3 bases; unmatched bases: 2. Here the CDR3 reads CASSWDSYYGYTF. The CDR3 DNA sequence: TGCGCCAGCAGCTGGGACAGCTACTATGGCTACACCTTC.

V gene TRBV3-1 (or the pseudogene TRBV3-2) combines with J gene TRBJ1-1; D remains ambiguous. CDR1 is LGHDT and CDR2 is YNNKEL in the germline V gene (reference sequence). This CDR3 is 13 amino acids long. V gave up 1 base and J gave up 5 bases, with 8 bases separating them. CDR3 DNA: TGTGCCAGCAGCCAAGCCCGGAGGACTGAAGCTTTCTTT. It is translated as CASSQARRTEAFF.

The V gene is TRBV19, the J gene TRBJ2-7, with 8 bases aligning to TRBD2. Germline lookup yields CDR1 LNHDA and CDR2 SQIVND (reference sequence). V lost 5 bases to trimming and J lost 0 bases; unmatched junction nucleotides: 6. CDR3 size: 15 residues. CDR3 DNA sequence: TGTGCCAGTAGTCCTATAGCGGGGTTCTCCTACGAGCAGTACTTC. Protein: CASSPIAGFSYEQYF. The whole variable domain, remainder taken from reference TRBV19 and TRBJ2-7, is DGGITQSPKYLFRKEGQNVTLSCEQNLNHDAMYWYRQDPGQGLRLIYYSQIVNDFQKGDIAEGYSVSREKKESFPLTVTSAQKNPTAFYLCASSPIAGFSYEQYFGPGTRLTVT.

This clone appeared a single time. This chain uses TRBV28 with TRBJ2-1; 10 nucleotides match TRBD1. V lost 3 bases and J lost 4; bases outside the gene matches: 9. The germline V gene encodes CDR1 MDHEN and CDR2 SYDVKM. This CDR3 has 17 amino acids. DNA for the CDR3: TGTGCCAGCAGTTTCCTCGGACAGGGGGGATTTTACAATGAGCAGTTCTTC. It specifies CASSFLGQGGFYNEQFF.